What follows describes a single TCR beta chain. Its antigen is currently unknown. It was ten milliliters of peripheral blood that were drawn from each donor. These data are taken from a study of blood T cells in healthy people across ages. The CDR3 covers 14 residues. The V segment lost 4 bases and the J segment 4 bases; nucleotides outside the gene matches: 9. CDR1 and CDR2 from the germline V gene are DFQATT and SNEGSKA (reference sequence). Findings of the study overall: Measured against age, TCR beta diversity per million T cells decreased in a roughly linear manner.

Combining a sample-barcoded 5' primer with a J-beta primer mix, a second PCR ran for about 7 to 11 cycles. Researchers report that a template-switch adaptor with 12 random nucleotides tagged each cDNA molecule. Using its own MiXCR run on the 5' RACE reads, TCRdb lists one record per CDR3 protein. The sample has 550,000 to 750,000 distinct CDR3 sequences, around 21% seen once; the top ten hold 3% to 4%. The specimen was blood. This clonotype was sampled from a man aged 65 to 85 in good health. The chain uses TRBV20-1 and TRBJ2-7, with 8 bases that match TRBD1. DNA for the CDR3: TGCAGTGCTAACCCGGACAGGGTCTCTTACGAGCAGTACTTC. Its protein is CSANPDRVSYEQYF.